The next 26 T cell receptor beta chains were all read from a single sample in a study of T cell repertoires in cytomegalovirus infection. TCRdb reprocessed the reads via MiXCR and lists one record per CDR3 protein. The profile shows some 100,000 distinct CDR3 sequences, about 25% of them singletons. Sequenced: CD8+ T cells from PBMCs. The source of these receptors is a human donor in good health (CMV status not recorded). Some clones in this sample may be carry-over from other donors' samples.

This clonotype appeared a few times. The chain links TRBV7-3 to TRBJ1-4, with TRBD1 as a possible D gene (6 bases). Germline CDR1 reads SGHTA; CDR2 reads FQGTGA. The CDR3 contains 15 residues. V shed 5 bases and J shed 5 bases, with 15 bases lying between them. The CDR3: CASSHSGAANEKLFF. DNA of the CDR3: TGTGCCAGCAGCCACTCAGGGGCCGCAAATGAAAAACTGTTTTTT.

This clonotype was seen many times. V is TRBV7-2 and J is TRBJ2-1; the match to TRBD2 covers 9 bases. V shed 1 base and J 2 bases; nucleotides not matched to a gene: 9. The CDR3 consists of 18 residues. Germline V gene data show CDR1 as SGHTA and CDR2 as FQGNSA. CDR3 coding DNA: TGTGCCAGCAGCTTAGGGCGGGGGGGCCTTGGGCCCTACAATGAGCAGTTCTTC. Its protein product is CASSLGRGGLGPYNEQFF.

This clonotype was found a few times. The rearrangement links TRBV29-1 to TRBJ1-1; D gene unclear. Per germline, CDR1 SQVTM and CDR2 ANQGSEA. CDR3 length: 14 residues. The V gene lost 1 base and the J gene lost 6 bases, with 15 bases spanning the gap. The chain's CDR3 is CSVEVGRGPPEAFF. The CDR3 DNA reads TGCAGCGTTGAAGTGGGTCGTGGACCTCCTGAAGCTTTCTTT.

This chain joins TRBV29-1 and TRBJ1-1, with unresolved D. From germline, CDR1 is SQVTM and CDR2 ANQGSEA. The germline V and J ends were trimmed by 3 bases and 5 bases, with 19 bases remaining between them. This CDR3 is 15 amino acids long. The CDR3 region is CSVESVSGRLTEAFF. The DNA for the CDR3 is TGCAGCGTTGAGAGTGTATCCGGGCGTTTGACTGAAGCTTTCTTT.

This sequence joins TRBV10-3 and TRBJ2-7; D gene uncertain. CDR3 size: 13 residues. CDR1 is ENHRY, CDR2 SYGVKD, per germline. Trimming removed 3 bases from V and 6 bases from J, with 12 bases in between. The CDR3 is CAISDRGYSEQYF. DNA for the CDR3: TGTGCCATCAGTGACAGAGGCTACAGCGAGCAGTACTTC.

The V gene is TRBV20-1, the J gene TRBJ2-2; D is possibly TRBD1 (5 bases). The germline V gene encodes CDR1 DFQATT and CDR2 SNEGSKA (reference sequence). Trimming took 5 bases from V and 6 from J, leaving 10 bases between them. The length of the CDR3 is 12 residues. The CDR3 nucleotides read TGCAGTGCTCCACAGGTCCCCGGGGAGCTGTTTTTT. Encoded protein: CSAPQVPGELFF.

This clonotype was counted many times. The chain combines TRBV7-2 with TRBJ2-3; 12 bases fit TRBD1. From germline, CDR1 is SGHTA and CDR2 FQGNSA. This CDR3 has 18 residues. V trimming: 5 bases; J trimming: 3 bases; junction bases outside the gene matches: 12. The CDR3 protein is CASSIRSGTGGETDTQYF. The CDR3, as DNA: TGTGCCAGCAGCATCCGCTCCGGGACAGGGGGCGAAACAGATACGCAGTATTTT.

This clonotype turned up a few times. The V call is TRBV5-1, the J call TRBJ1-1; a weak D match, TRBD1 (5 bases). This CDR3 contains 14 residues. The ends were cut back, 2 bases at V and 5 bases at J, with 13 bases in the middle. Germline V gives CDR1 SGHRS, CDR2 YFSETQ. DNA of the CDR3: TGCGCCAGCAGCTTCTGGGGGGAAGGGACTGAAGCTTTCTTT. It is translated as CASSFWGEGTEAFF.

A few counts support this clonotype. This chain joins TRBV12-5 and TRBJ2-7, with TRBD1 matching 8 bases. The germline V gene has CDR1 LGHNT and CDR2 FRNRAP. This CDR3 is 15 amino acids long. V shed 5 bases, J shed 3 bases, and the junction held 9 bases outside the gene matches. The CDR3 is CASGLRTGPIYEQYF. The CDR3 DNA reads as TGTGCTAGTGGTCTAAGGACAGGGCCGATCTACGAGCAGTACTTC.

This clonotype was detected many times. The V and J genes are TRBV6-6 and TRBJ2-3; 9 nucleotides line up with TRBD2. Unmatched junction bases numbered 5, after V lost 2 bases and J lost 5 bases. In germline, CDR1 is MNHNY, CDR2 SVGAGI (reference sequence). The CDR3 contains 15 residues. CDR3 sequence: CASSYASGAKDTQYF. CDR3 DNA: TGTGCCAGCAGTTACGCTAGCGGGGCCAAAGATACGCAGTATTTT.

This clonotype was seen a handful of times. The chain joins TRBV12-3 or TRBV12-4 to TRBJ2-7; the D gene could be TRBD1 or TRBD2 (6 bases each). V gave up 6 bases and J gave up 6 bases, with 12 bases separating them. The CDR3 extends over 12 amino acids. The CDR3 region is CASSLQGLEQYF. Here the CDR3 DNA reads TGTGCCAGCAGCCTACAGGGACTCGAGCAGTACTTC.

This clonotype was found many times. This chain connects TRBV7-9 to TRBJ2-1, with TRBD2 identical over 8 bases. The CDR3 covers 12 residues. Germline loops: CDR1 SEHNR, CDR2 FQNEAQ (reference sequence). J lost 13 bases, V lost 5 bases, and 7 bases had no gene match. The CDR3 reads CASSLGSGSQFF. The CDR3 coding sequence is TGTGCCAGCAGCCTGGGGAGCGGGAGCCAGTTCTTC.

This clonotype showed up just a few times. The chain links TRBV9 to TRBJ2-7, with a tentative D call TRBD2 (5 bases). Per germline, CDR1 SGDLS and CDR2 YYNGEE. V lost 4 bases and J lost 2, with 10 bases in between. There are 13 residues in the CDR3. Written as DNA, the CDR3 is TGTGCCAGCAGCCCCGGGAACACCTACGAGCAGTACTTC. It encodes CASSPGNTYEQYF.

This clonotype came up many times. The chain links TRBV7-8 to TRBJ2-1; 11 bases agree with TRBD2. CDR1 and CDR2 (germline): SGHVS, FQNEAQ. V dropped 3 bases and J dropped 6; count of bases not matched to a gene: 4. CDR3 length: 15 amino acids. The CDR3 loop is CASSLGTSGSNEQFF. CDR3 nucleotides: TGTGCCAGCAGCTTGGGGACTAGCGGCTCCAATGAGCAGTTCTTC.

This clonotype was counted ten times or more. The chain employs TRBV28 and TRBJ2-7, with TRBD1 matching 12 bases. J lost 4 bases, V lost 4 bases, and 5 bases had no gene match. The CDR3 is made up of 15 amino acids. CDR1 is MDHEN and CDR2 is SYDVKM in the germline V gene. This CDR3 reads CASSSRDRGPYEQYF. The CDR3 bases are TGTGCCAGCAGTTCCCGGGACAGGGGGCCATACGAGCAGTACTTC. Based on the CDR3 plus reference TRBV28 and TRBJ2-7, the full variable domain is DVKVTQSSRYLVKRTGEKVFLECVQDMDHENMFWYRQDPGLGLRLIYFSYDVKMKEKGDIPEGYSVSREKKERFSLILESASTNQTSMYLCASSSRDRGPYEQYFGPGTRLTVT.

The CDR3 reads CASSFGTSFADTQYF. CDR3 bases: TGTGCCAGCAGCTTCGGGACTAGTTTCGCAGATACGCAGTATTTT. The chain has TRBV11-2 and TRBJ2-3; 8 positions agree with TRBD2. Germline V lookup: CDR1 SGHAT, CDR2 FQNNGV. The ends lost 3 bases at V and 4 bases at J; junction bases unmatched: 6. This CDR3 has 15 residues.

This clonotype was recorded many times. The rearrangement joins TRBV7-9 to TRBJ1-2; a weak D match, TRBD1 (6 bases). The germline CDR1 and CDR2 sequences are SEHNR and FQNEAQ (reference sequence). The CDR3 spans 15 residues. With 5 bases removed from V and 8 bases from J, the gap between germline ends came to 21 bases. CDR3 nucleotides: TGTGCCAGCAGCACAAGAGGGACACCGAGGGAAGGCTACACCTTC. Amino acids: CASSTRGTPREGYTF.

J is TRBJ1-5 and V is TRBV7-3, with D possibly being TRBD1 (5 bases). The CDR3 is made up of 17 amino acids. V shed 5 bases and J shed 3 bases, with 20 bases lying between them. Germline assignment: CDR1 SGHTA and CDR2 FQGTGA. This CDR3 is CASSPTVQGSDNQPQHF. As DNA, the CDR3 is TGTGCCAGCAGCCCAACAGTCCAGGGATCGGACAATCAGCCCCAGCATTTT.

In this sample, this clonotype turned up a few times. The V gene is TRBV5-5, the J gene TRBJ2-3; 10 bases fit TRBD2. The length of the CDR3 is 16 residues. Per germline, CDR1 SGHKS and CDR2 YYEKEE (reference sequence). The V segment lost 4 bases and the J segment 4 bases; nucleotides outside the gene matches: 9. The CDR3 protein is CASSDGASGGADTQYF. The CDR3 nucleotides are TGTGCCAGCAGCGACGGGGCTAGCGGGGGCGCAGATACGCAGTATTTT.

This clonotype appeared a few times. The CDR3 nucleotides read TGTGCCAGCAGTATTACCGGGATTTCGGAGCAGTACTTC. Translation: CASSITGISEQYF. The rearrangement links TRBV6-5 to TRBJ2-7, with D maybe TRBD2 (5 bases). Trimming cost V 5 bases and J 7 bases, with 15 bases left between them. The CDR3 is 13 amino acids. Germline lookup yields CDR1 MNHEY and CDR2 SVGAGI.

In nucleotides, the CDR3 is TGTGCCTGGAGTGTACCAATGAACTGGGGGTACAATGAGCAGTTCTTC. This sequence encodes CAWSVPMNWGYNEQFF. The chain links TRBV30 to TRBJ2-1; tentatively, D is TRBD1 or TRBD2 (5 bases each). The CDR3 is 16 amino acids. Germline V gene sequence: CDR1 GTSNPN, CDR2 SVGIG (reference sequence). V lost 0 bases and J 4 bases, leaving 16 bases between the germline ends.

This clonotype was counted ten times or more. The CDR3 spells CASSPEPSYNEQFF. CDR3 sequence (DNA): TGTGCCAGCAGTCCGGAACCCTCCTACAATGAGCAGTTCTTC. The V call is TRBV12-3 or TRBV12-4, the J call TRBJ2-1; D uncertain. The germline V and J ends were trimmed by 5 bases and 0 bases, with 8 bases remaining between them. This CDR3 has 14 residues.

In its sample, this clonotype was seen many times. The chain uses TRBV11-2 and TRBJ2-5; 13 bases agree with TRBD2. CDR3 length: 17 residues. J lost 1 base, V lost 4 bases, and 6 bases had no gene match. The germline gives CDR1 SGHAT, CDR2 FQNNGV. The CDR3 is CASSSRTSGGLQETQYF. CDR3 nucleotide sequence: TGTGCCAGCAGCTCCCGGACTAGCGGGGGACTCCAAGAGACCCAGTACTTC.

The V and J genes are TRBV5-6 and TRBJ1-2, with TRBD1 identical over 8 bases. V trimming: 4 bases; J trimming: 4 bases; junction bases outside the gene matches: 9. CDR3 length: 15 residues. Per the germline V gene, CDR1 is SGHDT and CDR2 is YYEEEE. The CDR3 DNA reads TGTGCCAGCAGCGAGGGGACAGGAGGAATCTATGGCTACACCTTC. It encodes CASSEGTGGIYGYTF. The full variable domain, in which reference TRBV5-6 and TRBJ1-2 provide the parts outside the CDR3, is DAGVTQSPTHLIKTRGQQVTLRCSPKSGHDTVSWYQQALGQGPQFIFQYYEEEERQRGNFPDRFSGHQFPNYSSELNVNALLLGDSALYLCASSEGTGGIYGYTFGSGTRLTVV.

Only a few counts were recorded for this clonotype. The CDR3 DNA reads as TGTGCCAGCAGTGAATTGGCCGAGCAGTACTTC. This encodes CASSELAEQYF. The chain uses TRBV2 and TRBJ2-7; D remains ambiguous. Germline loops: CDR1 SNHLY, CDR2 FYNNEI. The CDR3 sequence is 11 residues long. Trimming took off 2 bases at V and 6 bases at J, with 5 bases between the two ends.

The V and J genes are TRBV7-9 and TRBJ2-1; 8 bases agree with TRBD1. The V and J ends lost 4 bases and 6 bases, in that order; junction bases with no gene match: 2. Germline CDR1 reads SEHNR; CDR2 reads FQNEAQ (reference sequence). This CDR3 spans 13 amino acids. CDR3 sequence (DNA): TGTGCCAGCAGCTCCGGGACAGGCAATGAGCAGTTCTTC. It codes for CASSSGTGNEQFF. The full variable domain, completed using reference TRBV7-9 and TRBJ2-1, is DTGVSQNPRHKITKRGQNVTFRCDPISEHNRLYWYRQTLGQGPEFLTYFQNEAQLEKSRLLSDRFSAERPKGSFSTLEIQRTEQGDSAMYLCASSSGTGNEQFFGPGTRLTVL.